The rows below give T cell receptor beta chains drawn from one sample of a study of T cells in Graves' hyperthyroidism and ophthalmopathy. TCRdb reprocessed the multiplex PCR reads with MiXCR, giving one entry per CDR3 protein. The top ten hold 5.8% of the sample, which has nearly 600,000 distinct CDR3 sequences, 14% seen once. Sequencing was performed on blood. Receptors originate from a woman aged 30 to 39 with Graves' hyperthyroidism that later progressed to Graves' ophthalmopathy. Each CDR3 is given with its conserved first and last residue. The D gene is left open where the match is weak. Clone size is not always given. Where it is, it says once, few, many or a class for expanded clones.

CASSYSAQNIQYF,many,-,TRBJ2-4,TRBV6-5
CASLSKETQYF,many,-,TRBJ2-5,TRBV2
CASSQVFGLASYSYEQYF,many,TRBD2,TRBJ2-7,TRBV3-1
CATSRAGDAPEQFF,-,-,TRBJ2-1,TRBV15
CSARDSGSANEQFF,many,TRBD2,TRBJ2-1,TRBV20-1
CASSQSTIGNEQFF,many,-,TRBJ2-1,TRBV3-1
CASSFSGRGNTGELFF,-,-,TRBJ2-2,TRBV6-5
CSARRTGGNEQFF,few,TRBD1,TRBJ2-1,TRBV20-1
CASSPPNPIYGYTF,few,-,TRBJ1-2,TRBV18
CASSQTPLDVTYEQYF,many,-,TRBJ2-7,TRBV5-7
CSARGRGGVRETQYF,many,TRBD2,TRBJ2-5,TRBV20-1
CASSQGGLREQYF,many,-,TRBJ2-7,TRBV4-2
CASSVQGAEETQYF,many,TRBD1,TRBJ2-5,TRBV9
CAISESQKNQPQHF,many,-,TRBJ1-5,TRBV10-3
CASSLPPGDYEQYF,many,-,TRBJ2-7,TRBV12-3/TRBV12-4
CSADGQYGQPQHF,many,-,TRBJ1-5,TRBV20-1
CASSLARDYNEQFF,few,-,TRBJ2-1,TRBV7-3
CASSYSPGKMNTEAFF,-,-,TRBJ1-1,TRBV6-5
CASRPFGGGYGYTF,many,-,TRBJ1-2,TRBV11-2
CASSLVEMEQPQHF,-,-,TRBJ1-5,TRBV7-2
CASSLDSLAGVYNEQFF,few,TRBD2,TRBJ2-1,TRBV11-3
CASRGQTAYNEQFF,many,TRBD1,TRBJ2-1,TRBV28
CASSSQGQTTDTQYF,many,TRBD1,TRBJ2-3,TRBV28
CASSPRAGDPAYNEQFF,few,TRBD2,TRBJ2-1,TRBV7-9
CASSLAGGINYEQYF,-,-,TRBJ2-7,TRBV5-1
CASSLTWGDHNEQFF,many,-,TRBJ2-1,TRBV7-3
CASKGGIGTYQETQYF,-,-,TRBJ2-5,TRBV19
CATSGTGFQETQYF,many,-,TRBJ2-5,TRBV15
CASSEVAGGVNEQFF,many,TRBD2,TRBJ2-1,TRBV2
CSARLAGGNYNEQFF,-,TRBD2,TRBJ2-1,TRBV20-1
CTTSDQGFTEAFF,-,-,TRBJ1-1,TRBV24-1
CASSLDSGETQYF,few,-,TRBJ2-5,TRBV7-3
CASSRGGPNYEQYF,-,TRBD2,TRBJ2-7,TRBV12-3/TRBV12-4
CASNPGTAPDVEAFF,-,TRBD1,TRBJ1-1,TRBV19
CSTRGLTQETQYF,many,-,TRBJ2-5,TRBV20-1